Below, 8 T cell receptor beta chains from the same sample are listed, as sequenced in a study of T cells after yellow fever vaccination. TCRdb processed the 5' RACE reads anew with MiXCR; each CDR3 protein has one entry. The sample has some 260,000 distinct CDR3 sequences, roughly 5% seen once; the top ten hold 3% to 4%. Sequenced material: CD4+ T cells sorted from PBMCs, taken on the day of the yellow fever booster vaccination. The receptors here all came from a man aged 18-30 years who received the YFV17D yellow fever vaccine.

V gene TRBV6-6 combines with J gene TRBJ1-3; maybe TRBD1 (5 bases). Looked up from germline, CDR1 is MNHNY and CDR2 is SVGAGI (reference sequence). Deletions cut 5 bases from V and 0 bases from J, with 11 bases between. The CDR3 consists of 15 residues. The CDR3 coding sequence is TGTGCCAGCAGTCGGGACTCTTTCTCTGGAAACACCATATATTTT. As protein: CASSRDSFSGNTIYF.

This clonotype was observed a few times. The rearrangement uses TRBV14 and TRBJ1-1, with D uncertain. Trimming shortened V by 0 bases and J by 4 bases, and 18 bases separated the two germline ends. This CDR3 has 17 residues. Germline CDR1 SGHDN, CDR2 FVKESK. Here the CDR3 DNA reads TGTGCCAGCAGCCAAGATCGAGTTCGAGGGCGGTTCACTGAAGCTTTCTTT. It encodes CASSQDRVRGRFTEAFF.

This clonotype was counted between two and nine times. The rearrangement links TRBV5-1 to TRBJ2-3; D perhaps matches TRBD2 (6 bases). This CDR3 region has 14 residues. V lost 5 bases and J lost 4, with 14 bases in between. Per germline, CDR1 SGHRS and CDR2 YFSETQ. DNA of the CDR3: TGCGCCAGCAGTCCTAGCGTTGTTGCAGATACGCAGTATTTT. Translated, it gives CASSPSVVADTQYF.

The V and J genes are TRBV29-1 and TRBJ1-2, with 10 positions matching TRBD1. V was clipped by 6 bases and J by 6 bases; unmatched bases: 7. From germline, CDR1 is SQVTM and CDR2 ANQGSEA. The CDR3 covers 13 residues. The CDR3 bases are TGCAGCGTCCCCGGACAGGGGGGCGATGGCTACACCTTC. Residues: CSVPGQGGDGYTF.

This clonotype appeared many times. The chain couples TRBV5-1 to TRBJ2-2, with TRBD1 as a possible D gene (5 bases). Germline V gene lookup returns CDR1 SGHRS and CDR2 YFSETQ. The CDR3 sequence is 15 residues long. V was cut by 3 bases and J by 0 bases, with 9 bases left in between. CDR3 amino acids: CASSSLRANTGELFF. The DNA for the CDR3 is TGCGCCAGCAGCTCTCTCAGGGCGAACACCGGGGAGCTGTTTTTT. Filled out from reference TRBV5-1 and TRBJ2-2, the complete variable domain reads KAGVTQTPRYLIKTRGQQVTLSCSPISGHRSVSWYQQTPGQGLQFLFEYFSETQRNKGNFPGRFSGRQFSNSRSEMNVSTLELGDSALYLCASSSLRANTGELFFGEGSRLTVL.

This clonotype was picked up a small number of times. The V call is TRBV5-1, the J call TRBJ2-3; 7 bases agree with TRBD2. Germline V gene lookup returns CDR1 SGHRS and CDR2 YFSETQ. The CDR3 has 15 amino acids. J gave up 5 bases and V 3 bases, and 9 bases lay outside the gene matches. CDR3 loop: CASSWSGTNQDTQYF. CDR3 coding DNA: TGCGCCAGCAGCTGGTCCGGGACTAACCAAGATACGCAGTATTTT.

The V and J genes are TRBV27 and TRBJ2-2, with unresolved D. CDR3 length: 14 residues. The V and J ends lost 4 bases and 4 bases respectively, with 10 bases between them. CDR1 is MNHEY, CDR2 SMNVEV, per germline (reference sequence). The CDR3 spells CASSWMRSTGELFF. As DNA, the CDR3 is TGTGCCAGCAGTTGGATGCGTTCCACCGGGGAGCTGTTTTTT.

This clonotype was seen ten or more times. The chain employs TRBV7-2 and TRBJ2-7, with D hard to call. Germline CDR1 is SGHTA and CDR2 is FQGNSA. The CDR3 is 12 residues long. V dropped 1 base and J dropped 4 bases, with 5 bases sitting between them. The CDR3 protein is CASSLVGYEQYF. The CDR3 DNA follows: TGTGCCAGCAGCTTAGTGGGATACGAGCAGTACTTC.